A selection of T cell receptor beta chains follows, all from one sample in a study of a mutant IDH1 vaccine in newly diagnosed glioma. Their target antigens are unknown. Clones were sequenced by immunoSEQ multiplex PCR, and TCRdb holds only the in-frame ones, with some missing. The repertoire consists of roughly 44,000 clones, with around 86% occurring once and the leading ten covering approximately 4.7%. The material sequenced was PBMCs, taken from a glioma patient whose treatment included an IDH1 peptide vaccine. These TCRs come from a woman in her forties with glioma. Some clones in this sample may be carry-over from other donors' samples. The CDR3 runs from the conserved cysteine through the conserved F or W. The order of the fields is J gene, D gene, V gene, clone size, CDR3 DNA, CDR3 protein. D genes are given only for firm matches. Rows give clone size only sometimes, using once, few, many, or a class for an expanded clone.

TRBJ2-1	TRBD2	TRBV7-9	.	TGTGCCAGCAGAGCCTCGGGGAGGGAGGACAATGAGCAGTTCTTC	CASRASGREDNEQFF
TRBJ2-7	TRBD1	TRBV7-9	.	TGTGCCAGCAGCCCCCGACAGGGGCCTACTCCCTACGAGCAGTACTTC	CASSPRQGPTPYEQYF
TRBJ1-2	TRBD1	TRBV5-4	.	TGTGCCAGCAGCCTCCAGGGGGTTACCAACTATGGCTACACCTTC	CASSLQGVTNYGYTF
TRBJ2-2	TRBD1	TRBV5-1	once	TGCGCCAGCAGCTTAGAATCCGGGACAGGGATTGGTGTAACCGGGGAGCTGTTTTTT	CASSLESGTGIGVTGELFF
TRBJ1-1	TRBD1	TRBV4-2	.	TGTGCCAGCAGCCGCGACAGGGAGGGAAGGGTCACTGAAGCTTTCTTT	CASSRDREGRVTEAFF
TRBJ1-5	.	TRBV28	.	TGTGCCAGCAGCGAGACAGTCAATCAGCCCCAGCATTTT	CASSETVNQPQHF
TRBJ2-7	.	TRBV5-1	.	TGCGCCAGCAGCTTGGGTCGTGACGAGCAGTACTTC	CASSLGRDEQYF
TRBJ1-6	.	TRBV27	.	TGTGCCAGCAGTTTAGGGGGGGCTCGTAATTCACCCCTCCACTTT	CASSLGGARNSPLHF
TRBJ2-7	.	TRBV4-3	medium-sized	TGCGCCAGCAGCCAGAGGGACGGGTCCTACGAGCAGTACTTC	CASSQRDGSYEQYF
TRBJ1-1	TRBD1	TRBV4-1	.	TGCGCCAGCAGCCAAAGACCGGACAGGGGGCGGGACACTGAAGCTTTCTTT	CASSQRPDRGRDTEAFF
TRBJ2-1	TRBD2	TRBV4-1	.	TGCGCCAGCAGCCTCATGGCGGGGGGGCTTAATGAGCAGTTCTTC	CASSLMAGGLNEQFF
TRBJ2-7	TRBD2	TRBV6-1	.	TGTGCCAGCAGTGAACGACTAGCGGGATACTACGAGCAGTACTTC	CASSERLAGYYEQYF
TRBJ2-7	.	TRBV2	.	TGTGCCAGCAGTGAGAAACAGGGCCCATCCTACGAGCAGTACTTC	CASSEKQGPSYEQYF
TRBJ1-4	TRBD1	TRBV5-6	.	TGTGCCAGCAGCTCGACAGGGCCTTATGAAAAACTGTTTTTT	CASSSTGPYEKLFF
TRBJ1-1	TRBD1	TRBV6-6	.	TGTGCCAGCAGGAACTACGGGACAGAAAACACTGAAGCTTTCTTT	CASRNYGTENTEAFF
TRBJ1-3	.	TRBV4-1	.	TGCGCCAGCAGCCAAGCCCCAGGGGTCCCCGGAAACACCATATATTTT	CASSQAPGVPGNTIYF
TRBJ2-7	.	TRBV4-2	.	TGTGCCAGCAGCCAACCCACTGGCACAGAGAATTACTACGAGCAGTACTTC	CASSQPTGTENYYEQYF
TRBJ2-7	TRBD1	TRBV29-1	.	TGCAGCGTGGCCGGGACAGTTGTATACGAGCAGTACTTC	CSVAGTVVYEQYF
TRBJ1-5	.	TRBV7-8	.	TGTGCCAGCAGCGTTTCAAACAGGGAAGATCAGCCCCAGCATTTT	CASSVSNREDQPQHF
TRBJ2-5	TRBD2	TRBV15	.	TGTGCCACCAGCAGAGGCGGGAGGGCCCTGGAGACCCAGTACTTC	CATSRGGRALETQYF
TRBJ2-7	.	TRBV18	.	TGTGCCAGCTCACCAGACAGAAGGGAGCAGTACTTC	CASSPDRREQYF
TRBJ2-1	.	TRBV19	once	TGTGCCAGTAGTACCCGAGGGCAGGGAGTCGATGAGCAGTTCTTC	CASSTRGQGVDEQFF
TRBJ2-7	TRBD1	TRBV20-1	.	TGCAGTGGACAGGGAACCTACGAGCAGTACTTC	CSGQGTYEQYF
TRBJ2-7	.	TRBV5-1	.	TGCGCCAGCAGCTTGGTACGAGAGCAGTACTTC	CASSLVREQYF
TRBJ2-1	.	TRBV9	.	TGTGCCAGCAGCGTGTGGGGAAATGAGCAGTTCTTC	CASSVWGNEQFF
TRBJ1-3	TRBD1	TRBV5-5	.	TGTGCCAGCAGCTTGGGAGGGGGCGCGGACACCATATATTTT	CASSLGGGADTIYF
TRBJ1-1	.	TRBV7-2	.	TGTGCCAGCACCTTGGGGGGTCCCACTGAAGCTTTCTTT	CASTLGGPTEAFF
TRBJ1-5	.	TRBV28	.	TGTGCCAGCAGTTTACTCAGGGGTGTTACTCAGCCCCAGCATTTT	CASSLLRGVTQPQHF
TRBJ1-1	.	TRBV7-9	.	TGTGCCAGCAGCTTATCGTTATATGGTACTGAAGCTTTCTTT	CASSLSLYGTEAFF
TRBJ1-3	.	TRBV13	.	TGTGCCAGCAGCTTAGATGCGGGATCTGGAAACACCATATATTTT	CASSLDAGSGNTIYF
TRBJ2-3	.	TRBV5-1	.	TGCGCCAGCAGGGGGCCCCTTCTAAACACAGATACGCAGTATTTT	CASRGPLLNTDTQYF
TRBJ2-7	.	TRBV19	.	TGTGCCAGTTCGAAGGACTCGACCTACGAGCAGTACTTC	CASSKDSTYEQYF
TRBJ2-2	TRBD1	TRBV25-1	medium-sized	TGTGCCAGCATCAAAGGACAGGGCACCGGGGAGCTGTTTTTT	CASIKGQGTGELFF
TRBJ1-4	.	TRBV9	.	TGTGCCAGCAGCATCGGCAGCCCCAATGAAAAACTGTTTTTT	CASSIGSPNEKLFF
TRBJ2-7	TRBD1	TRBV10-3	.	TGTGCCGCTGGACAGGGGATGGACTACGAGCAGTACTTC	CAAGQGMDYEQYF
TRBJ2-7	TRBD1	TRBV7-6	once	TGTGCCAGCAGCTTGAATTCAGGGGGACCCTACGAGCAGTACTTC	CASSLNSGGPYEQYF
TRBJ2-5	.	TRBV5-5	.	TGTGCCAGCAGCCCAGCTAACAGGGAAGAGACCCAGTACTTC	CASSPANREETQYF
TRBJ1-4	.	TRBV6-1	few	TGTGCCAGCAGTGAAGCCGGGGGCATAGGAAAACTGTTTTTT	CASSEAGGIGKLFF
TRBJ1-1	TRBD1	TRBV28	.	TGTGCCAGCATTCTCCGGACAGGAAAAGCTTTCTTT	CASILRTGKAFF
TRBJ1-1	.	TRBV28	.	TGTGCCAGCAGTTTAAGGTCCGGTGAAGCTTTCTTT	CASSLRSGEAFF
TRBJ1-2	TRBD1	TRBV19	.	TGTGCCAGTAGCGGGACAGGGGGTTATGGCTACACCTTC	CASSGTGGYGYTF
TRBJ1-1	.	TRBV27	.	TGTGCCAGCAGTTTGAGGGGGGGAACTGAAGCTTTCTTT	CASSLRGGTEAFF
TRBJ1-3	.	TRBV9	few	TGTGCCAGCAGCCCCTCGGACAGCTCTGGAAACACCATATATTTT	CASSPSDSSGNTIYF
TRBJ2-1	.	TRBV5-1	.	TGCGCCAGCAGCTTGGGCTCCGGGATGGCCTACAATGAGCAGTTCTTC	CASSLGSGMAYNEQFF
TRBJ2-7	TRBD1	TRBV11-2	.	TGTGCCTCTAGGGGGCCGGCGAATGAGCAGTACTTC	CASRGPANEQYF
TRBJ2-3	.	TRBV4-2	.	TGTGCCAGCAGCCCCCGAGATTCAGATACGCAGTATTTT	CASSPRDSDTQYF